This passage covers 18 T cell receptor beta chains from one sample sequenced in a study of T cell responses to AZD1222 COVID-19 vaccine. Generated by immunoSEQ multiplex PCR, the TCRdb table keeps only in-frame clones and is missing some. This sample carries approximately 21,000 clones, roughly 83% of them seen once, and the ten largest clones take about 16%. Sequencing used peripheral blood, obtained 28 days after the second AZD1222 dose. The receptors stem from an adult who received the AZD1222 COVID-19 vaccine.

This sequence joins TRBV6-5 and TRBJ1-5, with 9 bases that match TRBD1. The CDR3 totals 15 residues. Trimming took 8 bases from V and 2 from J; bases not matched to a gene: 7. Germline CDR1 is MNHEY and CDR2 is SVGAGI. The CDR3 loop reads CASLLRDRGNQPQHF. CDR3 DNA sequence: TGTGCCAGCCTCCTACGGGACAGGGGCAATCAGCCCCAGCATTTT.

The rearrangement joins TRBV5-8 to TRBJ2-7; 9 bases match TRBD1. V lost 0 bases and J lost 2; bases outside the gene matches: 3. The germline V gene has CDR1 SGHTS and CDR2 YDEGEE. The CDR3 length is 15 residues. The CDR3 region has the DNA TGTGCCAGCAGCTTGGTGGGACAGGGTCCCTACGAGCAGTACTTC. Its protein product is CASSLVGQGPYEQYF.

V gene TRBV27 combines with J gene TRBJ2-7; D unresolved. Germline V gene data show CDR1 as MNHEY and CDR2 as SMNVEV (reference sequence). Trimming removed 8 bases at V and 2 bases at J, with 4 bases between. This CDR3 region has 10 residues. The CDR3 bases are TGTGCCAGCCCAACCTACGAGCAGTACTTC. The encoded protein is CASPTYEQYF.

V and J are TRBV19 and TRBJ2-3; tentatively, D is TRBD1 (5 bases). This CDR3 has 15 residues. The germline V gene encodes CDR1 LNHDA and CDR2 SQIVND (reference sequence). The ends were cut back, 7 bases at V and 0 bases at J, with 14 bases in the middle. The CDR3 region is CASKQRAGSTDTQYF. The CDR3 nucleotides are TGTGCCAGTAAACAAAGGGCAGGGAGCACAGATACGCAGTATTTT.

The chain links TRBV7-9 to TRBJ2-7, with D possibly TRBD2 on 6 matching bases. Germline CDR1 is SEHNR and CDR2 is FQNEAQ (reference sequence). V lost 4 bases to trimming and J lost 1 base, with 14 bases between them. The CDR3 is made up of 15 amino acids. CDR3 DNA sequence: TGTGCCAGCAGCTCCCGGAGGGCCGGGTCCTACGAGCAGTACTTC. Protein: CASSSRRAGSYEQYF.

The chain joins TRBV4-2 to TRBJ1-2, with D tentatively TRBD1 (5 bases). V lost 0 bases to trimming and J lost 2 bases, with 13 bases between them. Germline CDR1 reads LGHNA; CDR2 reads YNFKEQ. CDR3 size: 16 residues. The CDR3 DNA follows: TGTGCCAGCAGCCAAGAGTTAGGGACTTTAAACTATGGCTACACCTTC. Protein sequence: CASSQELGTLNYGYTF.

The rearrangement links TRBV7-9 to TRBJ2-7; no firm D call. Germline V gives CDR1 SEHNR, CDR2 FQNEAQ (reference sequence). This CDR3 spans 12 amino acids. V was trimmed by 2 bases and J by 0 bases, leaving 2 bases between them. The CDR3 reads CASSLSSYEQYF. As DNA, the CDR3 is TGTGCCAGCAGCTTAAGCTCCTACGAGCAGTACTTC.

The chain is built from TRBV9 and TRBJ1-3; D gene uncertain. Germline V gene sequence: CDR1 SGDLS, CDR2 YYNGEE. The CDR3 has 15 amino acids. The V end was cut by 1 base, the J end by 4 bases, with 12 bases between. Here the CDR3 reads CASSVSPTGGNTIYF. In DNA form, the CDR3 reads TGTGCCAGCAGCGTATCTCCAACGGGGGGAAACACCATATATTTT.

V is TRBV19 and J is TRBJ2-7; no definite D call. This CDR3 contains 14 residues. The germline V gene encodes CDR1 LNHDA and CDR2 SQIVND (reference sequence). Trimming took off 0 bases at V and 0 bases at J, with 6 bases between the two ends. The CDR3 DNA reads as TGTGCCAGTAGTATAGAGGGGAACTCCTACGAGCAGTACTTC. Translated: CASSIEGNSYEQYF.

In DNA form, the CDR3 reads TGTGCCAGCAGCGTATCCGAAAACTACGAGCAGTACTTC. It yields the protein CASSVSENYEQYF. The rearrangement uses TRBV9 and TRBJ2-7; no definite D call. The V and J ends lost 1 base and 3 bases respectively, with 8 bases between them. Germline values: CDR1 SGDLS, CDR2 YYNGEE. The CDR3 runs to 13 residues.

This chain uses TRBV7-8 with TRBJ2-7; maybe TRBD1 (5 bases). V lost 5 bases, J lost 2 bases, and 10 bases lay in between. CDR1 and CDR2 from the germline V gene are SGHVS and FQNEAQ. The CDR3 runs 13 residues. The CDR3 sequence is CASSATGAYEQYF. The CDR3 bases are TGTGCCAGCAGCGCTACAGGAGCCTACGAGCAGTACTTC.

The J gene is TRBJ1-1, the V gene TRBV3-1 (or the pseudogene TRBV3-2); D is perhaps TRBD1 (5 bases). Trimming took 5 bases from V and 0 from J, leaving 7 bases between them. This CDR3 region has 13 residues. Germline V gene data show CDR1 as LGHDT and CDR2 as YNNKEL (reference sequence). CDR3 nucleotide sequence: TGTGCCAGCAGCTTAGGGGTGAACACTGAAGCTTTCTTT. Its translation is CASSLGVNTEAFF.

J is TRBJ2-2 and V is TRBV18; tentative D call: TRBD2 (6 bases). The CDR3 is 13 residues long. V was clipped by 1 base and J by 8 bases, with 8 bases between them. Per the germline V gene, CDR1 is KGHSH and CDR2 is LQKENI. CDR3 bases: TGTGCCAGCTCACCACGGGGGACTGGGGAGCTGTTTTTT. Its protein product is CASSPRGTGELFF.

The CDR3 DNA is TGTGCCAGCAGCTTATTCGGGGACTCCTACAATGAGCAGTTCTTC. Translation gives CASSLFGDSYNEQFF. This chain links TRBV7-2 with TRBJ2-1; a possible D gene is TRBD2 (5 bases). Trimming shortened V by 2 bases and J by 0 bases, and 8 bases separated the two germline ends. Germline lookup yields CDR1 SGHTA and CDR2 FQGNSA. The CDR3 contains 15 residues.

The rearrangement uses TRBV9 and TRBJ2-3; 12 positions match TRBD2. Losses at the gene ends were 3 bases for V and 4 bases for J; bases not matched to a gene: 6. CDR1 SGDLS and CDR2 YYNGEE come from the germline V gene. The CDR3 is 16 residues long. CDR3 loop: CASSGRLAGVPDTQYF. As DNA, the CDR3 is TGTGCCAGCAGCGGCCGACTAGCGGGAGTTCCAGATACGCAGTATTTT. Full variable domain (rest looked up from reference TRBV9 and TRBJ2-3): DSGVTQTPKHLITATGQRVTLRCSPRSGDLSVYWYQQSLDQGLQFLIQYYNGEERAKGNILERFSAQQFPDLHSELNLSSLELGDSALYFCASSGRLAGVPDTQYFGPGTRLTVL.

The V gene is TRBV5-4, the J gene TRBJ2-5, with D perhaps matching TRBD2 (5 bases). Trimming removed 5 bases from V and 3 bases from J, with 14 bases in between. CDR3 length: 14 residues. Germline V gene sequence: CDR1 SGHNT, CDR2 YYREEE (reference sequence). This chain's CDR3 is CASRDGLEEETQYF. CDR3 DNA sequence: TGTGCCAGCAGGGACGGACTGGAGGAAGAGACCCAGTACTTC.

This clone has a single count. This chain uses TRBV19 with TRBJ1-1; TRBD1 is a possible D gene (5 bases). CDR3 size: 13 residues. V lost 7 bases and J 8 bases, leaving 17 bases between the germline ends. Germline lookup yields CDR1 LNHDA and CDR2 SQIVND (reference sequence). CDR3: CASTPVYGGEAFF. Here the CDR3 DNA reads TGTGCCAGTACCCCGGTGTACGGGGGGGAAGCTTTCTTT.

This chain links TRBV14 with TRBJ2-7; 10 nucleotides line up with TRBD1. The CDR3 is 14 residues long. The germline gives CDR1 SGHDN, CDR2 FVKESK. V gave up 4 bases and J gave up 4 bases; unmatched junction bases: 4. The CDR3 spells CASSLGQGGYEQYF. The DNA for the CDR3 is TGTGCCAGCAGCCTCGGACAGGGGGGGTACGAGCAGTACTTC.